A single sample is the source of the 9 T cell receptor beta chains below, sequenced in a study of cytotoxic CD8 clonotypes in ibrutinib-treated CLL. The assay was immunoSEQ multiplex PCR, and TCRdb's table has in-frame clones only and misses some. The sample contains 190,000 or so clones, around three quarters of which appear only once. The source was PBMCs, collected after 24 months of ibrutinib treatment. These receptors came from a human donor with chronic lymphocytic leukemia.

The J gene is TRBJ2-3, the V gene TRBV5-1, with D possibly TRBD2 on 5 matching bases. Germline assignment: CDR1 SGHRS and CDR2 YFSETQ. V was trimmed by 0 bases and J by 5 bases, leaving 7 bases between them. The CDR3 covers 13 residues. The CDR3 loop is CASSLAAGDTQYF. The CDR3 nucleotides are TGCGCCAGCAGCTTGGCGGCGGGAGATACGCAGTATTTT.

The chain joins TRBV5-1 to TRBJ1-2; TRBD1 aligns across 9 bases. Germline V CDR1 and CDR2: SGHRS, YFSETQ. The CDR3 sequence is 15 residues long. Trimming removed 2 bases from V and 8 bases from J; junction bases left unmatched: 10. The DNA for the CDR3 is TGCGCCAGCAGCTTACAGGGGGCGGCCCCTACCGGCTACACCTTC. This translates into CASSLQGAAPTGYTF. The full variable domain, in which reference TRBV5-1 and TRBJ1-2 provide the parts outside the CDR3, is KAGVTQTPRYLIKTRGQQVTLSCSPISGHRSVSWYQQTPGQGLQFLFEYFSETQRNKGNFPGRFSGRQFSNSRSEMNVSTLELGDSALYLCASSLQGAAPTGYTFGSGTRLTVV.

The chain combines TRBV15 with TRBJ2-3; 11 bases are a match to TRBD2. V lost 5 bases to trimming and J lost 0 bases; unmatched junction nucleotides: 7. CDR1 and CDR2 (germline): LNHNV, YYDKDF (reference sequence). The CDR3 is 17 residues long. The CDR3 loop reads CATSSIAGGLSTDTQYF. The CDR3 DNA reads TGTGCCACCAGCTCGATAGCGGGAGGGCTTAGCACAGATACGCAGTATTTT. The whole variable domain, filled in from reference TRBV15 and TRBJ2-3, reads DAMVIQNPRYQVTQFGKPVTLSCSQTLNHNVMYWYQQKSSQAPKLLFHYYDKDFNNEADTPDNFQSRRPNTSFCFLDIRSPGLGDTAMYLCATSSIAGGLSTDTQYFGPGTRLTVL.

A few counts support this clone. CDR3 loop: CASSSADRMDGYTF. DNA of the CDR3: TGCGCCAGCAGCTCGGCGGACAGGATGGATGGCTACACCTTC. The chain is built from TRBV5-1 and TRBJ1-2; 7 positions match TRBD1. V shed 3 bases, J shed 6 bases, and the junction held 8 bases outside the gene matches. Germline CDR1 SGHRS, CDR2 YFSETQ. This CDR3 comprises 14 residues.

This chain connects TRBV7-9 to TRBJ2-3; no clear D. Trimming left V 5 bases short and J 8 bases short, with 20 bases between. CDR1 is SEHNR, CDR2 FQNEAQ, per germline (reference sequence). The CDR3 consists of 15 residues. This chain's CDR3 is CASSQFGVGSGTQYF. The CDR3, as DNA: TGTGCCAGCAGCCAGTTCGGTGTCGGTAGTGGTACGCAGTATTTT.

This clone turned up a few times. The chain has TRBV6-1 and TRBJ2-7; 7 bases are a match to TRBD1. The CDR3 covers 13 residues. In germline, CDR1 is MNHNS, CDR2 SASEGT. V shed 6 bases and J 5 bases; nucleotides not matched to a gene: 7. CDR3 sequence reads: CASRNRGFNEQYF. As DNA, the CDR3 is TGTGCCAGCAGGAACAGGGGTTTCAACGAGCAGTACTTC.

This clone came up a few times. V is TRBV2 and J is TRBJ2-2; 7 bases are shared with TRBD1. V shed 6 bases, J shed 3 bases, and the junction held 7 bases outside the gene matches. Germline CDR1 and CDR2: SNHLY and FYNNEI. CDR3 size: 15 residues. The CDR3 DNA sequence: TGTGCCAGCAGGGACAGGACCTCCTACACCGGGGAGCTGTTTTTT. Residues: CASRDRTSYTGELFF.

Here the CDR3 DNA reads TGTGCCAGCAGTCGAGCGTTGCCCGGGGCCAAAAACATTCAGTACTTC. Residues: CASSRALPGAKNIQYF. V usage is TRBV7-9 and J usage is TRBJ2-4; D unclear. Germline loops: CDR1 SEHNR, CDR2 FQNEAQ (reference sequence). The CDR3 is 16 residues long. V lost 6 bases and J 1 base, leaving 16 bases between the germline ends.

A note on this clone: The sample contains more than one DNA sequence encoding this CDR3. The chain uses TRBV12-5 and TRBJ2-7; D might be TRBD1 or TRBD2, each matching 5 bases. Germline values: CDR1 LGHNT, CDR2 FRNRAP. This CDR3 has 17 residues. V was trimmed by 1 base and J by 1 base, leaving 17 bases between them. CDR3: CASGLGGTVRISYEQYF. The CDR3 bases are TGTGCTAGTGGTTTGGGTGGGACGGTTAGGATTTCCTACGAGCAGTACTTC. The complete variable domain, with remaining parts taken from reference TRBV12-5 and TRBJ2-7, reads DARVTQTPRHKVTEMGQEVTMRCQPILGHNTVFWYRQTMMQGLELLAYFRNRAPLDDSGMPKDRFSAEMPDATLATLKIQPSEPRDSAVYFCASGLGGTVRISYEQYFGPGTRLTVT.